Below are 25 T cell receptor beta chains sequenced from a single sample in a study of shared clonotypes between healthy human individuals. Assay: immunoSEQ multiplex PCR; the TCRdb copy retains only in-frame clones and omits some. Of 450,000 to 500,000 clones listed, 81% were seen once; the top ten hold 12%. Material: PBMCs. The receptor source for this set is a woman in her thirties or forties in good health. Some clones in this sample may be carry-over from other donors' samples.

This chain links TRBV11-3 with TRBJ2-5; 8 nucleotides align to TRBD2. CDR3 length: 14 amino acids. Germline loops: CDR1 SGHNT, CDR2 YENEEA. Trimming at V came to 2 bases and at J to 5 bases, leaving 4 bases not matched to a gene. The CDR3 protein is CASSLYGRGETQYF. DNA of the CDR3: TGTGCCAGCAGCTTATACGGGAGGGGGGAGACCCAGTACTTC.

This sequence joins TRBV7-2 and TRBJ1-2; D is possibly TRBD1 (5 bases). In germline, CDR1 is SGHTA, CDR2 FQGNSA. CDR3 length: 13 residues. Trimming shortened V by 5 bases and J by 8 bases, and 15 bases separated the two germline ends. CDR3 protein: CASSNRQIVGYTF. In DNA, the CDR3 is TGTGCCAGCAGCAACCGACAGATAGTAGGCTACACCTTC. Complete variable domain (other parts from reference TRBV7-2 and TRBJ1-2): GAGVSQSPSNKVTEKGKDVELRCDPISGHTALYWYRQSLGQGLEFLIYFQGNSAPDKSGLPSDRFSAERTGGSVSTLTIQRTQQEDSAVYLCASSNRQIVGYTFGSGTRLTVV.

V usage is TRBV5-1 and J usage is TRBJ1-2, with D possibly matching TRBD1 (5 bases). V dropped 1 base and J dropped 8 bases, with 9 bases sitting between them. The germline V gene has CDR1 SGHRS and CDR2 YFSETQ. The CDR3 length is 12 residues. The CDR3 sequence: CASSLSRDGYTF. Written as DNA, the CDR3 is TGCGCCAGCAGCTTGTCCAGGGACGGCTACACCTTC.

The chain recombines TRBV19 with TRBJ1-5; D unresolved. V lost 8 bases and J 3 bases, leaving 14 bases between the germline ends. The CDR3 sequence is 14 residues long. Germline CDR1 and CDR2: LNHDA and SQIVND (reference sequence). The CDR3 is CASSFGQVNQPQHF. The CDR3 DNA sequence: TGTGCCAGTTCCTTCGGGCAGGTCAATCAGCCCCAGCATTTT. Based on the CDR3 plus reference TRBV19 and TRBJ1-5, the full variable domain is DGGITQSPKYLFRKEGQNVTLSCEQNLNHDAMYWYRQDPGQGLRLIYYSQIVNDFQKGDIAEGYSVSREKKESFPLTVTSAQKNPTAFYLCASSFGQVNQPQHFGDGTRLSIL.

A remark on this clone: In the same sample, other DNA sequences code for this CDR3. The chain is built from TRBV9 and TRBJ2-1; TRBD2 aligns across 11 bases. Germline CDR1 reads SGDLS; CDR2 reads YYNGEE. The CDR3 covers 15 residues. J gave up 4 bases and V 1 base, and 1 base lay outside the gene matches. The CDR3 here is CASSVTSGSYNEQFF. CDR3 DNA sequence: TGTGCCAGCAGCGTAACTAGCGGGAGTTACAATGAGCAGTTCTTC.

This clone was seen just once. The chain recombines TRBV5-4 with TRBJ2-7; D unclear. The CDR3 runs to 14 residues. Germline-derived CDR1 and CDR2 are SGHNT and YYREEE (reference sequence). V was shortened by 1 base and J by 0 bases, with 8 bases between the two germline ends. The CDR3 DNA is TGTGCCAGCAGCTTGCGGGCAGACTCCTACGAGCAGTACTTC. Protein sequence: CASSLRADSYEQYF.

The rearrangement links TRBV28 to TRBJ2-6, with D possibly TRBD1 on 6 matching bases. The CDR3 is 16 amino acids. Between the trimmed V and J ends, which lost 5 bases and 0 bases, there was a span of 11 bases. Germline lookup yields CDR1 MDHEN and CDR2 SYDVKM. The CDR3 bases are TGTGCCAGCAGTCTCGGGACAAACTCTGGGGCCAACGTCCTGACTTTC. Translation gives CASSLGTNSGANVLTF.

This clone was found a few times. The chain carries TRBV7-3 and TRBJ2-6, with 8 bases identical to TRBD1. Germline V gene data show CDR1 as SGHTA and CDR2 as FQGTGA. The junction had 10 bases not matched to a gene; V was cut back by 5 bases and J by 1 base. The CDR3 is made up of 18 amino acids. CDR3 bases: TGTGCCAGCAGCGAACCGGGGACAGGCCTATCTGGGGCCAACGTCCTGACTTTC. This gives the protein CASSEPGTGLSGANVLTF.

This clone appeared once. The rearrangement links TRBV4-1 to TRBJ2-7; D call uncertain. The germline V and J ends were trimmed by 3 bases and 2 bases, with 11 bases remaining between them. CDR3 size: 14 residues. Germline V gives CDR1 MGHRA, CDR2 YSYEKL. The CDR3 region has the DNA TGCGCCAGCAGCCACGTGAAATTACCCTACGAGCAGTACTTC. Protein: CASSHVKLPYEQYF.

The chain carries TRBV2 and TRBJ1-4; D is perhaps TRBD1 (5 bases). The germline CDR1 and CDR2 sequences are SNHLY and FYNNEI. V was trimmed by 4 bases and J by 5 bases, leaving 14 bases between them. The CDR3 sequence is 15 residues long. CDR3 in DNA: TGTGCCAGCAGTGGCGAGAGCAGGGTGAATGAAAAACTGTTTTTT. Its protein is CASSGESRVNEKLFF.

Concerning this clone itself: A much larger clonotype is one base distant, so this may be a read error. The chain employs TRBV5-1 and TRBJ2-4; weak D call: TRBD2 (6 bases). The germline V gene encodes CDR1 SGHRS and CDR2 YFSETQ. This CDR3 region has 16 residues. The CDR3 coding sequence is TGCGCCAGCAGCTTGTCGGGGACTGGGGCCAAAAACATTCGGTACTTC. This sequence encodes CASSLSGTGAKNIRYF. The variable domain in full, completed from reference TRBV5-1 and TRBJ2-4, reads KAGVTQTPRYLIKTRGQQVTLSCSPISGHRSVSWYQQTPGQGLQFLFEYFSETQRNKGNFPGRFSGRQFSNSRSEMNVSTLELGDSALYLCASSLSGTGAKNIRYFGAGTRLSVL.

The chain joins TRBV2 to TRBJ2-6; TRBD1 matches at 11 bases. With V trimmed by 5 bases and J by 1 base, 4 bases remained unmatched. The CDR3 runs 17 residues. Germline lookup yields CDR1 SNHLY and CDR2 FYNNEI. CDR3 DNA: TGTGCCAGCAGTCGAGGACAGGGGGCGTCTGGGGCCAACGTCCTGACTTTC. This encodes CASSRGQGASGANVLTF.

This chain links TRBV4-2 with TRBJ2-1; no firm D call. V was shortened by 0 bases and J by 6 bases, with 15 bases between the two germline ends. CDR1 is LGHNA, CDR2 YNFKEQ, per germline. The CDR3 is 16 residues long. CDR3 region: CASSQDSRSLGNEQFF. The CDR3 DNA reads TGTGCCAGCAGCCAAGATTCCAGATCGTTGGGCAATGAGCAGTTCTTC.

Note on this clone: The sample has other DNA sequences that encode this CDR3 too. The rearrangement uses TRBV5-1 and TRBJ1-4, with D unresolved. The CDR3 runs to 14 residues. Germline V CDR1 and CDR2: SGHRS, YFSETQ. The V gene lost 0 bases and the J gene lost 0 bases, with 3 bases spanning the gap. In DNA, the CDR3 is TGCGCCAGCAGCTTGGACTCAACTAATGAAAAACTGTTTTTT. Its translation is CASSLDSTNEKLFF.

As concerns this clone: This may stem from a read error, because a much larger clone lies one nucleotide away. The sample carries other DNA sequences with the same CDR3. The chain links TRBV6-4 to TRBJ2-3, with D unresolved. The V end lost 0 bases, the J end lost 0 bases, and 7 bases lay between the germline ends. Germline V CDR1 and CDR2: MRHNA, SNTAGT. This CDR3 comprises 15 residues. The CDR3 DNA reads as TGTGCCAGCAGTGACTCGGCAGGCAGCACAGATACGCAGTATTTT. This gives the protein CASSDSAGSTDTQYF.

The CDR3 is CAISERTAYGYTF. In DNA, the CDR3 is TGTGCCATCAGTGAGCGGACAGCCTATGGCTACACCTTC. The chain has TRBV10-3 and TRBJ1-2, with a possible D match to TRBD1 (6 bases). The CDR3 spans 13 residues. Germline V lookup: CDR1 ENHRY, CDR2 SYGVKD. V was cut by 2 bases and J by 4 bases, with 8 bases left in between.

Concerning this clone itself: This likely traces to a read error, being one base from a far larger clone. This CDR3 is also generated by other DNA sequences in the sample. The chain uses TRBV9 and TRBJ1-4, with unresolved D. The germline gives CDR1 SGDLS, CDR2 YYNGEE. CDR3 length: 15 residues. The CDR3 spells CASSPRSATNEKLFF. The CDR3 DNA reads as TGTGCAAGCAGCCCACGATCTGCAACTAATGAAAAACTGTTTTTT.

The gene calls are TRBV4-1 and TRBJ2-2, with a tentative D call TRBD2 (6 bases). V lost 2 bases, J lost 1 base, and 11 bases lay in between. This CDR3 is 16 amino acids long. The germline V gene has CDR1 MGHRA and CDR2 YSYEKL. This chain's CDR3 is CASSQLSGENTGELFF. DNA of the CDR3: TGCGCCAGCAGCCAATTGTCGGGGGAGAACACCGGGGAGCTGTTTTTT.

The V and J genes are TRBV28 and TRBJ2-2; no reliable D call. V was shortened by 6 bases and J by 6 bases, with 14 bases between the two germline ends. This CDR3 has 14 residues. Germline assignment: CDR1 MDHEN and CDR2 SYDVKM. The CDR3 coding sequence is TGTGCCAGCAGGCCACTGGGTGTTGCCGGGGAGCTGTTTTTT. This codes for CASRPLGVAGELFF. The whole variable domain, filled in from reference TRBV28 and TRBJ2-2, reads DVKVTQSSRYLVKRTGEKVFLECVQDMDHENMFWYRQDPGLGLRLIYFSYDVKMKEKGDIPEGYSVSREKKERFSLILESASTNQTSMYLCASRPLGVAGELFFGEGSRLTVL.

DNA for the CDR3: TGTGCCAGCAGCTCCCGACAGCAAGAGACCCAGTACTTC. Its translation: CASSSRQQETQYF. V usage is TRBV21-1 and J usage is TRBJ2-5; the table names TRBD1, a call not compared with the DNA. TRBV21-1 is labeled a pseudogene. This CDR3 is 13 amino acids long.

The V and J genes are TRBV7-9 and TRBJ1-1; no reliable D call. This CDR3 has 12 residues. Trimming stripped 5 bases from V and 11 bases from J, with 15 bases between. Per germline, CDR1 SEHNR and CDR2 FQNEAQ (reference sequence). The CDR3 DNA reads TGTGCCAGCAGCCCACGCGCGGGAAGTGCTTTCTTT. Translation: CASSPRAGSAFF.

A single count supports this clone. The chain couples TRBV4-3 to TRBJ2-2; 8 bases line up with TRBD1. V lost 0 bases to trimming and J lost 4 bases; unmatched junction nucleotides: 10. The germline V gene has CDR1 LGHNA and CDR2 YSLEER. The CDR3 totals 18 residues. CDR3 nucleotides: TGCGCCAGCAGCCAAGAAGCCAGGGGGCCGCATAGCACCGGGGAGCTGTTTTTT. Translating it yields CASSQEARGPHSTGELFF.

This chain links TRBV4-2 with TRBJ2-4; 10 bases align to TRBD2. There are 17 residues in the CDR3. With 4 bases clipped from V and 0 bases from J, the junction kept 6 bases outside the gene matches. Germline-derived CDR1 and CDR2 are LGHNA and YNFKEQ. The CDR3 region has the DNA TGTGCCAGCAGCCCGAGAGTAGCGGGGGGAGCCAAAAACATTCAGTACTTC. Residues: CASSPRVAGGAKNIQYF.

This clone came up many times. Additional DNA sequences in this sample encode the identical CDR3. This chain uses TRBV19 with TRBJ2-5, with D perhaps matching TRBD1 (6 bases). Deletions cut 8 bases from V and 5 bases from J, with 15 bases between. The V gene's germline CDR1 is LNHDA and CDR2 SQIVND (reference sequence). The CDR3 spans 13 residues. CDR3 protein: CASRIGQTETQYF. In nucleotides, the CDR3 is TGTGCCAGTCGAATAGGACAGACCGAGACCCAGTACTTC.

This chain joins TRBV25-1 and TRBJ2-7, with TRBD1 as a possible D gene (5 bases). Trimming removed 1 base from V and 3 bases from J, with 10 bases in between. The germline CDR1 and CDR2 sequences are MGHDK and SYGVNS. This CDR3 has 14 amino acids. The CDR3 loop reads CASSELAGHYEQYF. In DNA form, the CDR3 reads TGTGCCAGCAGTGAATTGGCAGGACACTACGAGCAGTACTTC.